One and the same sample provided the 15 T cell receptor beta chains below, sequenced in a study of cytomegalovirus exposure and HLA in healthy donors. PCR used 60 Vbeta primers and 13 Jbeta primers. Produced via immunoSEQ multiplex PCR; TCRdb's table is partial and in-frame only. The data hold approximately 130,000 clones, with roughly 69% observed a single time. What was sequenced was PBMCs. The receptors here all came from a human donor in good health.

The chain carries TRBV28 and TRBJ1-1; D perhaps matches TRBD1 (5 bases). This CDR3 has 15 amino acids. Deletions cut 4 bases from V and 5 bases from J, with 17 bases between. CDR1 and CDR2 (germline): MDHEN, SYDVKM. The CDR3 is CASSSRWGGRTEAFF. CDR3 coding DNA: TGTGCCAGCAGTTCCCGCTGGGGGGGTCGGACTGAAGCTTTCTTT.

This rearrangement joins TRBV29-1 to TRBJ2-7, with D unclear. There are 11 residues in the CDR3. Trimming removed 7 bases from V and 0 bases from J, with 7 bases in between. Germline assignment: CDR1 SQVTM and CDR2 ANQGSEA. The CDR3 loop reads CSAEHSYEQYF. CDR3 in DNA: TGCAGCGCCGAACACTCCTACGAGCAGTACTTC.

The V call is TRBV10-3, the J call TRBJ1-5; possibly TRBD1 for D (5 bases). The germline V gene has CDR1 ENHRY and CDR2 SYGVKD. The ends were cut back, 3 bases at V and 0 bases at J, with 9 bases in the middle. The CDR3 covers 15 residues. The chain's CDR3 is CAISDSRDSNQPQHF. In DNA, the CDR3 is TGTGCCATCAGTGATTCCAGGGATAGCAATCAGCCCCAGCATTTT.

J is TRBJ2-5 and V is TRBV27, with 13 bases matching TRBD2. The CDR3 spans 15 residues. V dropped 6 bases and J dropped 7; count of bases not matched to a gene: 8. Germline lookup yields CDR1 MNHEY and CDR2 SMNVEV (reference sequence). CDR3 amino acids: CASSPGLAGVTTQYF. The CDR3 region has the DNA TGTGCCAGCAGCCCAGGACTAGCGGGGGTCACGACCCAGTACTTC.

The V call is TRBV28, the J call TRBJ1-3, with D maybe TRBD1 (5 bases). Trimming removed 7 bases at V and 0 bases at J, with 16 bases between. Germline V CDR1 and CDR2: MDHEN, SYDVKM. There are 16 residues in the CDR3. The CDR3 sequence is CASTPGGAASGNTIYF. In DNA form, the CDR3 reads TGTGCCAGCACCCCCGGAGGGGCAGCCTCTGGAAACACCATATATTTT.

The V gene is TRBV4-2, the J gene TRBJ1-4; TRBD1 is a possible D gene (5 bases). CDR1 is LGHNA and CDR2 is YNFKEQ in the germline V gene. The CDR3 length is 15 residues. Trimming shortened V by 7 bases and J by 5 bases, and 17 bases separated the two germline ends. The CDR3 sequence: CASKGFLMGNEKLFF. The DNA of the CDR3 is TGTGCCAGCAAGGGGTTTCTTATGGGGAATGAAAAACTGTTTTTT.

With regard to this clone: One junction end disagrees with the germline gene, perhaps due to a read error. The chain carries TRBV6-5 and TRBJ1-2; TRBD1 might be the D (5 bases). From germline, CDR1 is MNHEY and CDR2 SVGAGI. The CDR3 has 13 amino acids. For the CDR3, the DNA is TGCCGGCGAGAGCGGGGCGATGACTATGGCTACACCTTC. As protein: CRRERGDDYGYTF.

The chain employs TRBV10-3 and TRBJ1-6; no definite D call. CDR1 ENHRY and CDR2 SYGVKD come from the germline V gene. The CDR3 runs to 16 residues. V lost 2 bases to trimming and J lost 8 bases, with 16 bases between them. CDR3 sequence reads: CAISEARAKTHSPLHF. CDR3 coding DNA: TGTGCCATCAGTGAGGCGCGAGCAAAGACACATTCACCCCTCCACTTT.

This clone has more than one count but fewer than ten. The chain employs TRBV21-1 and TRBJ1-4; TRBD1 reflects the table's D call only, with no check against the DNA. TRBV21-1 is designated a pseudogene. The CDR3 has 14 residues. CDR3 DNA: TGTGCCAGGGGGGCGACAGGGGGAGGTGAAAAACTGTTTTTT. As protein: CARGATGGGEKLFF.

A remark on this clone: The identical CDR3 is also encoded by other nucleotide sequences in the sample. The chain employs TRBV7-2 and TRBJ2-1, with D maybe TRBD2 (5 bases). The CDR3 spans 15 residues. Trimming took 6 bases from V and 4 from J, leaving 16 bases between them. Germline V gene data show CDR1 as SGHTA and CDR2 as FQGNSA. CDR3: CASSLRQSGYNEQFF. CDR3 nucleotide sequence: TGTGCCAGCAGTTTAAGGCAGTCGGGATACAATGAGCAGTTCTTC.

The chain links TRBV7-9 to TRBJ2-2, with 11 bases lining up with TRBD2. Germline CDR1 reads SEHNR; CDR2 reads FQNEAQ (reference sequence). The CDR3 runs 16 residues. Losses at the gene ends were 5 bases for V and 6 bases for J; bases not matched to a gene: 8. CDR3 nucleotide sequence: TGTGCCAGCAGCCGCTCACTAGCGGGAGCTTCCGGGGAGCTGTTTTTT. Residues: CASSRSLAGASGELFF.

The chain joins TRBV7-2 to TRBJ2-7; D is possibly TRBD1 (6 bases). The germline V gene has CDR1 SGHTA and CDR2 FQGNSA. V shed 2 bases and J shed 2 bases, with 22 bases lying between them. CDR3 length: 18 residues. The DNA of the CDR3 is TGTGCCAGCAGCTTATCGACCGGCAACCAGGACAGAACCTACGAGCAGTACTTC. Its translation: CASSLSTGNQDRTYEQYF.

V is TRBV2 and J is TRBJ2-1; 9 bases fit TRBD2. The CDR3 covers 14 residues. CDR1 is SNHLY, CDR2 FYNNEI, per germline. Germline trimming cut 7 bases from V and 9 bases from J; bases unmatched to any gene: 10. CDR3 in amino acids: CASTELAGIGEQFF. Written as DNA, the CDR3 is TGTGCCAGCACGGAACTAGCGGGCATAGGTGAGCAGTTCTTC. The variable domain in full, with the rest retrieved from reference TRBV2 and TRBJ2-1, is EPEVTQTPSHQVTQMGQEVILRCVPISNHLYFYWYRQILGQKVEFLVSFYNNEISEKSEIFDDQFSVERPDGSNFTLKIRSTKLEDSAMYFCASTELAGIGEQFFGPGTRLTVL.

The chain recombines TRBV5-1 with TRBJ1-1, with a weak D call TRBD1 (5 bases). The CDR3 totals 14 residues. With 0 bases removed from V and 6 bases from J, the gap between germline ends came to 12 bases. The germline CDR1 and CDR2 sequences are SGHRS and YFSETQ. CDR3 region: CASSLDPGLAEAFF. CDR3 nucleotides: TGCGCCAGCAGCTTGGATCCAGGGCTGGCTGAAGCTTTCTTT.

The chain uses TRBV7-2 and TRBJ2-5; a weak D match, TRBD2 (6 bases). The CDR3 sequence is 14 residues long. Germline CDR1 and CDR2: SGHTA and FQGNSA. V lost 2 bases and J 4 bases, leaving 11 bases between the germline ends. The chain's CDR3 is CASSLSRGVETQYF. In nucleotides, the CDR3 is TGTGCCAGCAGCTTAAGTCGCGGGGTAGAGACCCAGTACTTC.